A selection of T cell receptor beta chains follows, all from one sample in a study of response to subunit inactivated influenza vaccine. MiXCR, run by TCRdb on the RT-PCR reads, gives a single entry per CDR3 protein. The sample has about 310,000 distinct CDR3 sequences; 20% to 25% are singletons. This material consisted of PBMCs from blood, taken approximately 20 months after vaccination. The origin of the receptors is a man aged 50 to 69 who received an inactivated influenza vaccine. Both conserved end residues are part of each CDR3. The D gene is left open where the match is weak. Only some rows state a clone size, as once, few, many or a class for expanded clones.

J gene,D gene,V gene,clone size,CDR3 protein,CDR3 DNA
TRBJ1-2,-,TRBV6-1,many,CASSGRGSYGYTF,TGTGCCAGCAGTGGCAGGGGTAGCTATGGCTACACCTTC
TRBJ2-1,-,TRBV12-3/TRBV12-4,few,CASRHRGSPNEQFF,TGTGCCAGCAGGCACCGGGGCTCCCCCAATGAGCAGTTCTTC
TRBJ1-1,-,TRBV7-2,few,CASSSRVSGSEAFF,TGTGCCAGCAGTTCCAGGGTTTCTGGATCTGAAGCTTTCTTT
TRBJ2-7,-,TRBV28,-,CASSLSGEVYEQYF,TGTGCCAGCAGTTTATCCGGGGAGGTCTACGAGCAGTACTTC
TRBJ1-6,-,TRBV7-9,few,CASSFTPGTSPLHF,TGTGCCAGCAGCTTCACCCCAGGGACTTCACCCCTCCACTTT
TRBJ2-2,-,TRBV18,-,CASSPPRIAWPPPTNTGELFF,TGTGCCAGCTCACCACCGAGGATCGCGTGGCCCCCCCCGACAAACACCGGGGAGCTGTTTTTT
TRBJ2-7,-,TRBV12-3/TRBV12-4,few,CASSQDWPSYEQYF,TGTGCCAGCAGTCAGGACTGGCCCTCCTACGAGCAGTACTTC
TRBJ1-5,-,TRBV10-3,-,CAIRDEGNQPQHF,TGTGCCATCAGGGACGAGGGCAATCAGCCCCAGCATTTT
TRBJ2-1,TRBD2,TRBV3-1,few,CASSKLAGGPSEQFF,TGTGCCAGCAGCAAACTAGCGGGAGGGCCTAGTGAGCAGTTCTTC
TRBJ1-1,TRBD1,TRBV14,many,CASSWTGVTEAFF,TGTGCCAGCAGCTGGACAGGGGTCACTGAAGCTTTCTTT
TRBJ2-1,TRBD2,TRBV5-1,few,CASSVGGGNEQFF,TGCGCCAGCAGCGTAGGCGGGGGCAATGAGCAGTTCTTC
TRBJ2-3,TRBD2,TRBV7-9,-,CASSELAGGTDTQYF,TGTGCCAGCAGCGAACTAGCGGGGGGAACAGATACGCAGTATTTT
TRBJ1-4,-,TRBV6-1,few,CASSTWDLNEKLFF,TGTGCCAGCAGTACCTGGGACCTGAATGAAAAACTGTTTTTT
TRBJ1-2,-,TRBV5-5,few,CASSLLAVDYGYTF,TGTGCCAGCAGCTTGTTGGCGGTAGACTATGGCTACACCTTC
TRBJ1-4,TRBD1,TRBV5-5,-,CASSPGQFATNEKLFF,TGTGCCAGCAGCCCGGGACAGTTCGCAACTAATGAAAAACTGTTTTTT
TRBJ1-2,-,TRBV12-3/TRBV12-4,many,CASSPGVGGYTF,TGTGCCAGCAGTCCAGGCGTCGGGGGCTACACCTTC
TRBJ1-4,-,TRBV27,few,CASSSQWGTNEKLFF,TGTGCCAGCAGTTCCCAGTGGGGGACTAATGAAAAACTGTTTTTT
TRBJ1-5,TRBD1,TRBV6-1,few,CASSKGTAFTYSNQPQHF,TGTGCCAGCAGTAAAGGGACAGCCTTTACCTATAGCAATCAGCCCCAGCATTTT
TRBJ1-2,-,TRBV7-8,-,CASQTQGGYTF,TGTGCCAGCCAAACCCAGGGAGGCTACACCTTC
TRBJ2-3,TRBD1,TRBV4-3,-,CASSQDGDREYSSTDTQYF,TGCGCCAGCAGCCAAGATGGGGACAGGGAGTACTCTAGCACAGATACGCAGTATTTT
TRBJ1-5,TRBD1,TRBV20-1,-,CCASGQAVKGNQPQHF,TGCTGCGCCTCGGGACAGGCGGTTAAGGGCAATCAGCCCCAGCATTTT
TRBJ1-2,TRBD1,TRBV4-1,-,CASSQNTGEANYGYTF,TGCGCCAGCAGCCAAAACACAGGGGAGGCGAACTATGGCTACACCTTC
TRBJ2-7,-,TRBV6-1,few,CASSKPGQGEVKTYEQYF,TGTGCCAGCAGTAAACCGGGACAAGGGGAAGTTAAGACCTACGAGCAGTACTTC
TRBJ1-2,-,TRBV20-1,few,CSARDRAGLGGYTF,TGCAGTGCTAGAGATCGTGCAGGGCTAGGGGGCTACACCTTC
TRBJ1-1,-,TRBV6-1,-,CASNPTTNTEAFF,TGTGCCAGCAATCCGACAACGAACACTGAAGCTTTCTTT
TRBJ2-3,TRBD2,TRBV4-1,-,CASSQGDGGGARDTQYF,TGCGCCAGCAGCCAAGGCGACGGCGGGGGGGCCAGGGATACGCAGTATTTT
TRBJ2-2,TRBD1,TRBV7-9,-,CASSYGPGQIVIGELFF,TGTGCCAGCAGCTACGGACCGGGACAGATCGTAATCGGGGAGCTGTTTTTT
TRBJ2-7,TRBD1,TRBV20-1,-,CSATDRGRGEQYF,TGCAGTGCAACCGACAGGGGACGGGGAGAGCAGTACTTC
TRBJ2-3,-,TRBV5-1,few,CASRTSTDTQYF,TGCGCCAGCAGGACTAGCACAGATACGCAGTATTTT
TRBJ2-7,TRBD1,TRBV12-3/TRBV12-4,-,CASSSTGTGGEQYF,TGTGCCAGCAGTTCTACCGGGACAGGGGGCGAGCAGTACTTC
TRBJ2-7,-,TRBV12-3/TRBV12-4,many,CASSFVLADSYEQYF,TGTGCCAGCAGTTTCGTACTAGCCGATTCCTACGAGCAGTACTTC
TRBJ2-3,-,TRBV5-5,-,CASSLYITADTQYF,TGTGCCAGCAGCTTGTACATAACGGCAGATACGCAGTATTTT
TRBJ2-3,-,TRBV5-1,few,CASSTTSSADTQYF,TGCGCCAGCAGCACGACTAGTTCCGCAGATACGCAGTATTTT
TRBJ2-1,TRBD2,TRBV9,few,CASSIGTSGSYNEQFF,TGTGCCAGCAGCATCGGGACTAGCGGTTCCTACAATGAGCAGTTCTTC
TRBJ1-2,-,TRBV7-2,-,CASSLGQSLYGYTF,TGTGCCAGCAGCTTAGGCCAGTCTCTCTATGGCTACACCTTC
TRBJ1-5,TRBD1,TRBV27,few,CASSRDRQYSNQPQHF,TGTGCCAGCAGTCGGGACAGACAGTATAGCAATCAGCCCCAGCATTTT
TRBJ1-2,-,TRBV6-5,few,CASSYYRDANFGYTF,TGTGCCAGCAGTTACTACCGGGACGCCAACTTTGGCTACACCTTC
TRBJ1-2,-,TRBV20-1,-,CSAGVSSNRAYGYTF,TGCAGTGCTGGTGTATCCTCCAACAGGGCCTATGGCTACACCTTC
TRBJ1-1,TRBD1,TRBV4-3,many,CASSQEGTGGTEAFF,TGCGCCAGCAGCCAAGAGGGGACAGGGGGAACTGAAGCTTTCTTT
TRBJ2-6,-,TRBV21-1,many,CASSNLRSGANVLTF,TGTGCCAGCAGCAATTTAAGGTCTGGGGCCAACGTCCTGACTTTC